A selection of T cell receptor beta chains follows, all from one sample in a study of blood T cell repertoires in COVID-19. Here immunoSEQ multiplex PCR was the method, and the copy in TCRdb shows in-frame clones only, minus some. The data show 50,000 to 60,000 clones, about 89% seen once. Sequencing was done on a sample of peripheral blood. The source of these receptors is a human donor in a cohort sampled during active COVID-19. Each CDR3 is given with its conserved first and last residue. Fields, in order: clone size, D gene, V gene, J gene, CDR3 DNA, CDR3 protein. D genes are given only for firm matches. Clone size is not always given. Where it is, it says once, few, many or a class for expanded clones.

clone size: NA; D gene: NA; V gene: TRBV20-1; J gene: TRBJ2-3; CDR3 DNA: TGCAGTGCTAGGTGGCTGGATACGCAGTATTTT; CDR3 protein: CSARWLDTQYF
clone size: NA; D gene: NA; V gene: TRBV3-1/TRBV3-2; J gene: TRBJ1-3; CDR3 DNA: TGTGCCAGCACCGCGACTGAATCTGGAAACACCATATATTTT; CDR3 protein: CASTATESGNTIYF
clone size: NA; D gene: NA; V gene: TRBV10-3; J gene: TRBJ1-2; CDR3 DNA: TGTGCCATCAGGCCAGGGGAATATGGCTACACCTTC; CDR3 protein: CAIRPGEYGYTF
clone size: NA; D gene: NA; V gene: TRBV19; J gene: TRBJ2-3; CDR3 DNA: TGTGCCAGTAGCCCAGTAGGGGCAGGTGATACGCAGTATTTT; CDR3 protein: CASSPVGAGDTQYF
clone size: NA; D gene: NA; V gene: TRBV28; J gene: TRBJ1-5; CDR3 DNA: TGTGCCAGCAGTTTTCAGGGATCCCCTCAGCCCCAGCATTTT; CDR3 protein: CASSFQGSPQPQHF
clone size: NA; D gene: TRBD1; V gene: TRBV28; J gene: TRBJ1-1; CDR3 DNA: TGTGCCATTCTCAAATTACAGGGGACGAACACTGAAGCTTTCTTT; CDR3 protein: CAILKLQGTNTEAFF
clone size: NA; D gene: NA; V gene: TRBV28; J gene: TRBJ2-5; CDR3 DNA: TGTGCCAGCAGTTTTGGGACAAGGAAAGAGACCCAGTACTTC; CDR3 protein: CASSFGTRKETQYF
clone size: NA; D gene: TRBD2; V gene: TRBV11-2; J gene: TRBJ2-3; CDR3 DNA: TGTGCCAGCAGCTCCTACGCAGGACTAGCGGGGGTAAATACGCAGTATTTT; CDR3 protein: CASSSYAGLAGVNTQYF
clone size: once; D gene: TRBD2; V gene: TRBV30; J gene: TRBJ2-1; CDR3 DNA: TGTGCCTGGGTATTAGCGGGGGCCGACAATGAGCAGTTCTTC; CDR3 protein: CAWVLAGADNEQFF
clone size: NA; D gene: TRBD1; V gene: TRBV24-1; J gene: TRBJ2-7; CDR3 DNA: TGTGCCACCAGTGACTCCAAGACAGGGCCCCGCTACGAGCAGTACTTC; CDR3 protein: CATSDSKTGPRYEQYF
clone size: NA; D gene: TRBD1; V gene: TRBV28; J gene: TRBJ2-5; CDR3 DNA: TGTGCCAGCACTAAACAGGGGATGATAGGGACCCAGTACTTC; CDR3 protein: CASTKQGMIGTQYF
clone size: few; D gene: NA; V gene: TRBV5-1; J gene: TRBJ2-7; CDR3 DNA: TGCGCCAGCAGCTTAAGAGGCGGCTACGAGCAGTACTTC; CDR3 protein: CASSLRGGYEQYF
clone size: NA; D gene: NA; V gene: TRBV5-1; J gene: TRBJ2-7; CDR3 DNA: TGCGCCAGCAGCACTTCCTACGAGCAGTACTTC; CDR3 protein: CASSTSYEQYF
clone size: once; D gene: NA; V gene: TRBV6-5; J gene: TRBJ1-1; CDR3 DNA: TGTGCCAGCGATTCGAGGGCTGAAGCTTTCTTT; CDR3 protein: CASDSRAEAFF
clone size: NA; D gene: TRBD1; V gene: TRBV6-6; J gene: TRBJ1-5; CDR3 DNA: TGTGCCAGCAGTTACTCGCGGCAGGGGGCCGGGCAGCCCCAGCATTTT; CDR3 protein: CASSYSRQGAGQPQHF
clone size: NA; D gene: TRBD2; V gene: TRBV24-1; J gene: TRBJ2-3; CDR3 DNA: TGTGCCACCAGTGACCTCAGCGGGGGTCCCACAGATACGCAGTATTTT; CDR3 protein: CATSDLSGGPTDTQYF